This TCR beta chain appears in the sequencing data of a study of blood T cell repertoires in COVID-19. For the study at large: Donors in the United States, Italy and Spain gave samples during acute or convalescent COVID-19. From T cells, B-cell-depleted T cells, or PBMCs came the material, which was cDNA or gDNA.

CDR1 and CDR2 (germline): LNHDA, SQIVND (reference sequence). V was pared by 5 bases and J by 0 bases, with 10 bases of the junction left unmatched. The CDR3 is made up of 17 amino acids. Authors' data handling: Amplification from reference gene primers served as the basis for estimated nucleated cell counts. Clones were read by immunoSEQ multiplex PCR, and TCRdb kept only the in-frame ones, dropping some. Clone size and the V and J calls come from that table; the DNA yielded D and trimming. Of a few hundred thousand clones in the sample, over 80% are singletons; the top ten hold roughly 3.9%. The genes are TRBV19 and TRBJ1-1, with TRBD1 identical over 9 bases. The source material was peripheral blood. The sequence derives from a woman in her thirties or forties with acute or convalescent COVID-19. The DNA for the CDR3 is TGTGCCAGTAGTCCCGGGACAGGGTCCTTTGTGAACACTGAAGCTTTCTTT. This sequence encodes CASSPGTGSFVNTEAFF.